This T cell receptor (beta chain) appears in the sequencing data of a study of T cells in Graves' hyperthyroidism and ophthalmopathy. Study-wide points: A median around six months before onset, the model predicted ophthalmopathy.

In the case of this clonotype: Its target is not known.

RNA transcripts were the template for amplifying TCR beta CDR3 regions. The TCR CDR3 was amplified in a first-round RT-PCR using the HTBI primer set. TCRdb re-called the multiplex PCR reads through MiXCR, storing one row per CDR3 protein. The sample includes about 400,000 distinct CDR3 sequences, approximately 13% seen only once; the top ten take 9.2%. The V segment lost 11 bases and the J segment 0 bases; nucleotides outside the gene matches: 6. This CDR3 has 14 amino acids. Germline V CDR1 and CDR2: LNHDA, SQIVND (reference sequence). The source is a woman aged 18-29 years with Graves' hyperthyroidism. This rearrangement joins TRBV19 to TRBJ1-3; 8 bases match TRBD1. Sequencing was performed on blood. The CDR3 here is CAAQGANSGNTIYF. The CDR3, as DNA: TGTGCCGCCCAGGGGGCGAACTCTGGAAACACCATATATTTT.